A single sample gave rise to the 15 T cell receptor beta chains below, sequenced in a study of shared clonotypes between healthy human individuals. The method was immunoSEQ multiplex PCR; TCRdb's version includes in-frame clones alone and lacks a portion of them. This table has around 1.9 million clones, 80% to 95% appearing once. The naive CD8 subset, CD45RO-negative cells positively selected for CCR7, excluded terminally differentiated effector memory CD45RA+ cells. The sequencing sample was made of naive CD8+ T cells from PBMCs. The receptor source for this set is a young man in good health. Some clones in this sample may be carry-over from other donors' samples.

As for this clone: Within the sample, other DNA sequences also encode this same CDR3. The V call is TRBV27, the J call TRBJ1-5; the D is unclear. V was shortened by 0 bases and J by 6 bases, with 6 bases between the two germline ends. The CDR3 length is 13 residues. In germline, CDR1 is MNHEY, CDR2 SMNVEV (reference sequence). In DNA form, the CDR3 reads TGTGCCAGCAGTTTATCCGTAACTCAGCCCCAGCATTTT. Protein product: CASSLSVTQPQHF.

The chain joins TRBV5-4 to TRBJ1-2; unclear D gene. The CDR3 has 14 amino acids. Per the germline V gene, CDR1 is SGHNT and CDR2 is YYREEE (reference sequence). Deletions cut 0 bases from V and 8 bases from J, with 14 bases between. CDR3 loop: CASSLAVSGHGYTF. DNA for the CDR3: TGTGCCAGCAGCTTGGCCGTCTCAGGCCACGGCTACACCTTC.

The chain links TRBV4-3 to TRBJ2-7; 9 nucleotides agree with TRBD2. This CDR3 contains 15 residues. The germline V gene encodes CDR1 LGHNA and CDR2 YSLEER. Losses at the gene ends were 1 base for V and 4 bases for J; bases not matched to a gene: 5. Written as DNA, the CDR3 is TGCGCCAGCAGCCAAGTGGCTAGCGGGATATACGAGCAGTACTTC. The encoded protein is CASSQVASGIYEQYF.

This chain uses TRBV27 with TRBJ1-1; the D gene is possibly TRBD1 (6 bases). The CDR3 consists of 15 residues. Germline V gives CDR1 MNHEY, CDR2 SMNVEV (reference sequence). V was clipped by 1 base and J by 4 bases, with 13 bases between them. DNA of the CDR3: TGTGCCAGCAGTTTATTGGCACAGGGAACCACTGAAGCTTTCTTT. It translates to CASSLLAQGTTEAFF.

This chain connects TRBV4-1 to TRBJ2-7; D is possibly TRBD1 or TRBD2 (5 bases each). Germline lookup yields CDR1 MGHRA and CDR2 YSYEKL. V was clipped by 1 base and J by 0 bases, with 22 bases between them. This CDR3 contains 19 residues. The CDR3, as DNA: TGCGCCAGCAGCCAAGTGAAGTCCGTTGAGGGGTCTAACTCCTACGAGCAGTACTTC. The encoded protein is CASSQVKSVEGSNSYEQYF.

The rearrangement uses TRBV5-1 and TRBJ2-1; D call uncertain. The CDR3 totals 16 residues. Trimming pared 4 bases from V and 0 bases from J, leaving 14 bases between. Germline CDR1 is SGHRS and CDR2 is YFSETQ. CDR3 amino acids: CASSPAGRSSYNEQFF. DNA of the CDR3: TGCGCCAGCAGCCCCGCCGGGCGGAGCTCCTACAATGAGCAGTTCTTC.

V usage is TRBV9 and J usage is TRBJ2-7; D is undetermined. The CDR3 has 15 residues. The ends were cut back, 0 bases at V and 0 bases at J, with 10 bases in the middle. From germline, CDR1 is SGDLS and CDR2 YYNGEE. This CDR3 reads CASSVAASVSYEQYF. CDR3 nucleotides: TGTGCCAGCAGCGTAGCCGCTAGTGTCTCCTACGAGCAGTACTTC.

Turning to this clone: This sample also contains other DNA sequences that code for the same CDR3. This chain links TRBV9 with TRBJ1-2, with D possibly matching TRBD1 (5 bases). The CDR3 covers 11 residues. Germline CDR1 SGDLS, CDR2 YYNGEE. The V gene lost 0 bases and the J gene lost 8 bases, with 5 bases spanning the gap. The CDR3 nucleotides read TGTGCCAGCAGCGTAGGGGACGGCTACACCTTC. It codes for CASSVGDGYTF.

The chain carries TRBV2 and TRBJ1-4; 7 bases line up with TRBD1. CDR3 length: 15 residues. Germline V gene lookup returns CDR1 SNHLY and CDR2 FYNNEI. After removal of 6 bases from V and 4 bases from J, the junction contained 8 bases not matched to a gene. The CDR3 DNA reads TGTGCCAGCAGGGTACAGGGGATACTTAATGAAAAACTGTTTTTT. Translated: CASRVQGILNEKLFF.

V gene TRBV27 combines with J gene TRBJ2-1; a weak D match, TRBD2 (6 bases). The germline gives CDR1 MNHEY, CDR2 SMNVEV (reference sequence). This CDR3 is 14 amino acids long. V was shortened by 8 bases and J by 3 bases, with 14 bases between the two germline ends. CDR3 residues: CASWTDGSYNEQFF. The CDR3, as DNA: TGTGCCAGCTGGACGGACGGGAGCTACAATGAGCAGTTCTTC.

This clone was detected once. This rearrangement joins TRBV4-1 to TRBJ2-5, with D possibly being TRBD1 (6 bases). Trimming removed 3 bases at V and 7 bases at J, with 21 bases between. In germline, CDR1 is MGHRA, CDR2 YSYEKL. CDR3 size: 16 residues. The CDR3 sequence: CASSHVPGQYIGTQYF. The CDR3 nucleotides are TGCGCCAGCAGCCACGTACCCGGACAGTATATCGGGACCCAGTACTTC.

This clone was counted a single time. The genes are TRBV7-9 and TRBJ2-3; 9 positions match TRBD2. The length of the CDR3 is 15 residues. Losses at the gene ends were 1 base for V and 3 bases for J; bases not matched to a gene: 2. Germline CDR1 and CDR2: SEHNR and FQNEAQ (reference sequence). CDR3 sequence: CASSLGTSETDTQYF. In nucleotides, the CDR3 is TGTGCCAGCAGCTTAGGGACTAGCGAGACAGATACGCAGTATTTT.

The rearrangement joins TRBV7-6 to TRBJ1-1; TRBD1 aligns across 7 bases. Germline V CDR1 and CDR2: SGHVS, FNYEAQ. V was pared by 7 bases and J by 1 base, with 9 bases of the junction left unmatched. The CDR3 has 15 residues. CDR3 residues: CASTLEGAGNTEAFF. The CDR3 DNA sequence: TGTGCCAGCACCCTCGAGGGGGCGGGGAACACTGAAGCTTTCTTT.

The CDR3 DNA sequence: TGTGCCAGCAGCCCAAGGGCTACTGTCGATGAGCAGTTCTTC. It is translated as CASSPRATVDEQFF. The chain carries TRBV9 and TRBJ2-1; no clear D. Germline lookup yields CDR1 SGDLS and CDR2 YYNGEE. This CDR3 contains 14 residues. Trimming stripped 4 bases from V and 8 bases from J, with 16 bases between.

V and J are TRBV30 and TRBJ1-1, with TRBD1 matching 8 bases. CDR1 GTSNPN and CDR2 SVGIG come from the germline V gene (reference sequence). V lost 3 bases, J lost 0 bases, and 3 bases stayed unmatched. The CDR3 is 14 amino acids. As DNA, the CDR3 is TGTGCCTGGAGCCTGGGACAGGTGAACACTGAAGCTTTCTTT. Protein product: CAWSLGQVNTEAFF.